What follows describes a single TCR beta chain. Its antigen remains unknown. This entry is derived from a study of T cell repertoires in ileal Crohn's disease. Study as a whole: Surgery for a complication: stricturing in approximately 60%, penetrating in roughly 40%. About half received postoperative treatment, around 10 with thiopurines and about 20 anti-TNF. Study-wide findings and caveats: Compared with CD4 T cells, sorted CD8 cells carried more expanded clones. Every patient over 26.8% clonality showed endoscopic recurrence.

Profiled with immunoSEQ multiplex PCR; TCRdb holds only in-frame clones, not every one. This table has more than 9,500 clones, around 77% appearing once. V shed 6 bases and J shed 6 bases, with 18 bases lying between them. This CDR3 contains 15 residues. Germline CDR1 and CDR2: SEHNR and FQNEAQ (reference sequence). The chain combines TRBV7-9 with TRBJ2-1; weak D call: TRBD2 (5 bases). Sequenced material: ileal tissue. This clonotype was sampled from an adult with Crohn's disease. CDR3 sequence reads: CASRAVMGAPNEQFF. DNA for the CDR3: TGTGCCAGCAGGGCCGTCATGGGAGCCCCCAATGAGCAGTTCTTC.